This T cell receptor (beta chain) was sequenced for a study of T cell responses to AZD1222 COVID-19 vaccine. Clones were sequenced by immunoSEQ multiplex PCR, and TCRdb holds only the in-frame ones, with some missing. The table shows roughly 90,000 clones, with 80% to 90% occurring only once. CDR3 length: 16 amino acids. Trimming removed 6 bases from V and 5 bases from J, with 20 bases in between. CDR1 and CDR2 from the germline V gene are SNHLY and FYNNEI. The specimen was peripheral blood, collected on day 0 of AZD1222 vaccination. The source is an adult in good health. J is TRBJ2-1 and V is TRBV2; D might be TRBD2 (5 bases). The CDR3 loop is CASSDPQWETNNEQFF. As DNA, the CDR3 is TGTGCCAGCAGCGATCCCCAGTGGGAGACAAACAATGAGCAGTTCTTC. The full variable domain, with the rest looked up from reference TRBV2 and TRBJ2-1, is EPEVTQTPSHQVTQMGQEVILRCVPISNHLYFYWYRQILGQKVEFLVSFYNNEISEKSEIFDDQFSVERPDGSNFTLKIRSTKLEDSAMYFCASSDPQWETNNEQFFGPGTRLTVL.